The text below deals with one T cell receptor beta chain. What it recognizes is unknown. This specimen belongs to a study of T cell repertoires in cytomegalovirus infection. In the study overall: Public signatures in TCR beta pointed to CMV infection and matching HLA type. The study, taken as a whole, reports: The cumulative frequency of public TCR beta families identified carriers of CMV plus the relevant HLA. Within the response measured ex vivo, HLA-C-restricted CMV-specific TCR beta clonotypes were dominant.

This CDR3 spans 20 amino acids. The V gene's germline CDR1 is MNHNS and CDR2 SASEGT. J gave up 2 bases and V 5 bases, and 14 bases lay outside the gene matches. TCRdb itself ran the reads through MiXCR, one entry per CDR3 protein. The sample holds 490,000 or so distinct CDR3 sequences, around 10% seen once. The receptor was derived from a human donor in good health (CMV status not recorded). Some clones in this sample may be carry-over from other donors' samples. The sequenced sample consisted of PBMCs. The rearrangement uses TRBV6-1 and TRBJ2-3, with 15 nucleotides matching TRBD2. The chain's CDR3 is CASSRPEGLAGGRNTDTQYF. The DNA for the CDR3 is TGTGCCAGCAGTAGACCCGAAGGACTAGCGGGGGGGCGGAACACAGATACGCAGTATTTT.